This T cell receptor beta chain stems from a study of blood T cell repertoires in COVID-19. Across the study: Specimens from acute and convalescent COVID-19 originated in the United States, Italy and Spain.

The CDR3 sequence is 16 residues long. The germline V gene has CDR1 SGHVS and CDR2 FNYEAQ. The V and J ends lost 4 bases and 9 bases, in that order; junction bases with no gene match: 14. Produced via immunoSEQ multiplex PCR; TCRdb's table is partial and in-frame only. The sample lists around 290,000 clones; around 89% were seen once. This chain connects TRBV7-6 to TRBJ2-1; 8 positions match TRBD2. This TCR came from a man aged 40-50 years with acute or convalescent COVID-19. The sample consisted of peripheral blood. In nucleotides, the CDR3 is TGTGCCAGCAGCTACCTACTTGGCGGGGGGCTTAGTGAGCAGTTCTTC. It translates to CASSYLLGGGLSEQFF.